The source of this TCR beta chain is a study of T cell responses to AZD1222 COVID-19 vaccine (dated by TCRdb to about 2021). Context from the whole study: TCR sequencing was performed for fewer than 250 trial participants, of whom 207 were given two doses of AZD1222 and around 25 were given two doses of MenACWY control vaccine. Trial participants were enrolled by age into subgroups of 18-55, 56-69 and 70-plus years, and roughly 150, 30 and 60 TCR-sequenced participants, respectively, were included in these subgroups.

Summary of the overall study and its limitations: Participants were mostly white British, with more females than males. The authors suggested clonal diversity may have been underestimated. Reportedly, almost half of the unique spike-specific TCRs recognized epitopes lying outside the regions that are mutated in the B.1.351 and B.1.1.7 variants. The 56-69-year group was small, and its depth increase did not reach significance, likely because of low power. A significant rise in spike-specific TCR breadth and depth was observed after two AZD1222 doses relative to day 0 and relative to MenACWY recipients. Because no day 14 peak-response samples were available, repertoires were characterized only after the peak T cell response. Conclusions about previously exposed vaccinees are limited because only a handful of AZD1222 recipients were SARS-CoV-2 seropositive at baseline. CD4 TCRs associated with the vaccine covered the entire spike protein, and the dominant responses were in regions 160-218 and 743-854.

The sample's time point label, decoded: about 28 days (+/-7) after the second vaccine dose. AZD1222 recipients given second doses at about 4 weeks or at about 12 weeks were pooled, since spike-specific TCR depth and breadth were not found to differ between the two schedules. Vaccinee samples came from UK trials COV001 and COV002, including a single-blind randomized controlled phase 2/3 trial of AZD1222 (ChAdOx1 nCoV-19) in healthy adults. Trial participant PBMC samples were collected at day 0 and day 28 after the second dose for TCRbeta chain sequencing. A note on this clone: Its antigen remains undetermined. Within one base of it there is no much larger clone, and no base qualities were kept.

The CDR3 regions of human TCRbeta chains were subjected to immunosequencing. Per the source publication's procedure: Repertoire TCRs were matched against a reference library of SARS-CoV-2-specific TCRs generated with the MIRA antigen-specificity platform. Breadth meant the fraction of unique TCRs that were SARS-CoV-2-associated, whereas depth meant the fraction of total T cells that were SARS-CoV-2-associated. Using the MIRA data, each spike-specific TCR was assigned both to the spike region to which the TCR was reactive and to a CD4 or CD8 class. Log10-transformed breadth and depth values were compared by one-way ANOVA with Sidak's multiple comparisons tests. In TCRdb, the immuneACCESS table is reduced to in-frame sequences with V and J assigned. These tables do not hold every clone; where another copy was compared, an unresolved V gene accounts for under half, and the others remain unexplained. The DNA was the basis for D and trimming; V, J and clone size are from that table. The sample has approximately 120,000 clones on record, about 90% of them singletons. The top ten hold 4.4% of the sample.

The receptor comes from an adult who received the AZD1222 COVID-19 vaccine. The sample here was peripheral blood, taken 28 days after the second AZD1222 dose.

DNA sequence: TGTGCCAGCAGCTTGACAGGGGTGAGCAATCAGCCCCAGCATTTT. This encodes CASSLTGVSNQPQHF. This chain is built from TRBV28 and TRBJ1-5; 8 bases in between match TRBD1. V ends up 6 bases short and J 1 base short, with an unmatched junction base count of 5. Reading the germline V gene gives CDR1 MDHEN and CDR2 SYDVKM. CDR3 length: 15 amino acids, cysteine to phenylalanine. CDR3 DNA only is kept here, 45 bases in frame from base 1.